A single sample is the source of the 18 T cell receptor beta chains below, sequenced in a study of PD-L1 blockade in urothelial cancer. The protocol was immunoSEQ multiplex PCR, while the TCRdb copy is restricted to in-frame clones and leaves out a portion. The data show about 29,000 clones, around four fifths seen once. The time point is: peripheral blood 6 weeks after treatment start. This sample comprised PBMCs, obtained around atezolizumab (anti-PD-L1) treatment. The receptors stem from a man between 65 and 85 years old with urothelial cancer.

The chain recombines TRBV9 with TRBJ2-1, with 7 bases matching TRBD2. The CDR3 has 15 amino acids. V was clipped by 4 bases and J by 0 bases; unmatched bases: 4. Germline values: CDR1 SGDLS, CDR2 YYNGEE. The chain's CDR3 is CASSLSGNSYNEQFF. The CDR3 DNA sequence: TGTGCCAGCAGCCTCAGCGGGAACTCCTACAATGAGCAGTTCTTC.

This clone came up once. The J gene is TRBJ2-3, the V gene TRBV29-1, with 13 bases fitting TRBD2. This CDR3 is built from 15 residues. CDR1 is SQVTM and CDR2 is ANQGSEA in the germline V gene. Trimming cost V 5 bases and J 4 bases; bases outside gene matches: 6. CDR3 region: CSVSGTSGAPDTQYF. The CDR3 bases are TGCAGCGTTTCCGGGACTAGCGGGGCCCCAGATACGCAGTATTTT.

The CDR3 sequence is CASSLLGGENTEAFF. The CDR3 DNA reads TGTGCCAGCAGCTTACTCGGGGGTGAGAACACTGAAGCTTTCTTT. V and J are TRBV7-9 and TRBJ1-1; possible D gene TRBD1, 5 bases. The CDR3 spans 15 residues. Germline loops: CDR1 SEHNR, CDR2 FQNEAQ (reference sequence). Trimming took off 2 bases at V and 1 base at J, with 11 bases between the two ends.

This clone was seen a single time. V usage is TRBV7-2 and J usage is TRBJ1-1, with TRBD1 identical over 12 bases. Germline V lookup: CDR1 SGHTA, CDR2 FQGNSA. The CDR3 runs 18 residues. J lost 0 bases, V lost 1 base, and 6 bases had no gene match. The CDR3 here is CASSLGGQGARVNTEAFF. The CDR3 region has the DNA TGTGCCAGCAGCTTAGGGGGACAGGGGGCGCGGGTGAACACTGAAGCTTTCTTT.

DNA of the CDR3: TGTGCCAGCAGCCGAAAATCCTCCGGGACTAGCGGGGGGGCCTACAATGAGCAGTTCTTC. This encodes CASSRKSSGTSGGAYNEQFF. The chain links TRBV5-4 to TRBJ2-1; TRBD2 agrees at 16 bases. The trim removed 4 bases at V and 2 bases at J, leaving 12 bases unmatched. Germline V gives CDR1 SGHNT, CDR2 YYREEE (reference sequence). The CDR3 is 20 amino acids. Supplemented by reference TRBV5-4 and TRBJ2-1, the full variable domain reads ETGVTQSPTHLIKTRGQQVTLRCSSQSGHNTVSWYQQALGQGPQFIFQYYREEENGRGNFPPRFSGLQFPNYSSELNVNALELDDSALYLCASSRKSSGTSGGAYNEQFFGPGTRLTVL.

This clone appeared once. The chain uses TRBV10-3 and TRBJ2-2; 8 nucleotides align to TRBD1. This CDR3 spans 18 amino acids. The germline V gene encodes CDR1 ENHRY and CDR2 SYGVKD. After removal of 6 bases from V and 0 bases from J, the junction contained 12 bases not matched to a gene. CDR3 protein: CAIRFAAGGTSNTGELFF. The CDR3 DNA reads as TGTGCCATCAGGTTCGCGGCAGGGGGCACTTCGAACACCGGGGAGCTGTTTTTT.

The V call is TRBV5-1, the J call TRBJ2-1, with 8 bases fitting TRBD1. Germline values: CDR1 SGHRS, CDR2 YFSETQ. Losses at the gene ends were 4 bases for V and 5 bases for J; bases not matched to a gene: 11. The CDR3 runs to 16 residues. For the CDR3, the DNA is TGCGCCAGCAGCAGTTACTCAGGGGGCAACAACAATGAGCAGTTCTTC. Protein sequence: CASSSYSGGNNNEQFF.

V is TRBV30 and J is TRBJ2-4; 7 bases are a match to TRBD2. The ends lost 8 bases at V and 2 bases at J; junction bases unmatched: 9. Germline assignment: CDR1 GTSNPN and CDR2 SVGIG (reference sequence). The CDR3 runs 14 residues. CDR3 region: CARAGQTTKNIQYF. The CDR3, as DNA: TGTGCCAGAGCGGGGCAGACTACCAAAAACATTCAGTACTTC.

This clone was counted a few times. The rearrangement links TRBV28 to TRBJ1-5, with TRBD1 matching over 9 bases. The trim removed 6 bases at V and 5 bases at J, leaving 20 bases unmatched. The CDR3 is 19 residues long. Germline CDR1 reads MDHEN; CDR2 reads SYDVKM. The chain's CDR3 is CASSRGSFRDREIHQPQHF. In DNA form, the CDR3 reads TGTGCCAGCAGCCGCGGGAGTTTTCGGGACAGGGAAATACATCAGCCCCAGCATTTT.

The chain employs TRBV11-1 and TRBJ2-1; a weak D match, TRBD1 (6 bases). Germline assignment: CDR1 SGHAT and CDR2 FQDESV (reference sequence). Trimming left V 1 base short and J 9 bases short, with 16 bases between. CDR3 size: 15 residues. CDR3 protein: CASSLGAGDTIEQFF. The CDR3 bases are TGTGCCAGCAGCTTAGGGGCAGGGGATACAATTGAGCAGTTCTTC.

The chain has TRBV9 and TRBJ2-2; D not certain. CDR3 length: 16 residues. Per germline, CDR1 SGDLS and CDR2 YYNGEE. V shed 0 bases and J shed 2 bases, with 11 bases lying between them. The CDR3 region has the DNA TGTGCCAGCAGCGTAGCCCTAGTCGGAAACACCGGGGAGCTGTTTTTT. It codes for CASSVALVGNTGELFF. The whole variable domain, filled in from reference TRBV9 and TRBJ2-2, reads DSGVTQTPKHLITATGQRVTLRCSPRSGDLSVYWYQQSLDQGLQFLIQYYNGEERAKGNILERFSAQQFPDLHSELNLSSLELGDSALYFCASSVALVGNTGELFFGEGSRLTVL.

The gene calls are TRBV28 and TRBJ2-6, with TRBD1 identical over 10 bases. The CDR3 has 17 amino acids. Germline CDR1 and CDR2: MDHEN and SYDVKM. V lost 4 bases and J lost 0; bases outside the gene matches: 3. CDR3 DNA: TGTGCCAGCAGTTCCGGGACAGGGGCCTCTGGGGCCAACGTCCTGACTTTC. Amino acids: CASSSGTGASGANVLTF.

The chain uses TRBV5-1 and TRBJ2-3; no definite D call. V was cut by 1 base and J by 4 bases, with 10 bases left in between. Germline V gene sequence: CDR1 SGHRS, CDR2 YFSETQ. The CDR3 loop spans 14 amino acids. This CDR3 is CASSLLSNPDTQYF. The CDR3 region has the DNA TGCGCCAGCAGCTTGCTCTCTAACCCAGATACGCAGTATTTT.

J is TRBJ2-5 and V is TRBV5-6; tentatively, D is TRBD1 (5 bases). The V end lost 3 bases, the J end lost 3 bases, and 15 bases lay between the germline ends. Per germline, CDR1 SGHDT and CDR2 YYEEEE. The CDR3 consists of 15 residues. As DNA, the CDR3 is TGTGCCAGCAGCTACCGACAGACCGAAAAAGAGACCCAGTACTTC. This translates into CASSYRQTEKETQYF.

This CDR3 is CASQGRVSEKLFF. In nucleotides, the CDR3 is TGTGCCAGCCAGGGTCGGGTTAGTGAAAAACTGTTTTTT. V usage is TRBV7-9 and J usage is TRBJ1-4; possible D gene TRBD1, 5 bases. V lost 8 bases to trimming and J lost 7 bases, with 14 bases between them. The germline gives CDR1 SEHNR, CDR2 FQNEAQ (reference sequence). CDR3 length: 13 amino acids.

The genes are TRBV10-3 and TRBJ2-1; 10 bases line up with TRBD2. Germline CDR1 and CDR2: ENHRY and SYGVKD. J gave up 7 bases and V 6 bases, and 6 bases lay outside the gene matches. The CDR3 has 14 residues. The CDR3, as DNA: TGTGCCATCAGGCTAGCGGGGGAGCGGAATGAGCAGTTCTTC. This codes for CAIRLAGERNEQFF.

The chain combines TRBV28 with TRBJ1-5; TRBD1 matches 12 bases. The germline gives CDR1 MDHEN, CDR2 SYDVKM. V shed 6 bases, J shed 5 bases, and the junction held 11 bases outside the gene matches. This CDR3 spans 17 amino acids. The CDR3 reads CASSPPSGTGGHQPQHF. The CDR3, as DNA: TGTGCCAGCAGCCCTCCTTCCGGGACAGGGGGCCATCAGCCCCAGCATTTT.

This chain uses TRBV18 with TRBJ2-1, with a possible D match to TRBD1 (5 bases). The germline V gene has CDR1 KGHSH and CDR2 LQKENI. CDR3 length: 16 residues. With 1 base removed from V and 0 bases from J, the gap between germline ends came to 10 bases. In nucleotides, the CDR3 is TGTGCCAGCTCACCACGGGATAGGGGCTCCTACAATGAGCAGTTCTTC. Translation gives CASSPRDRGSYNEQFF.